These 16 T cell receptor beta chains share one sample of origin, sequenced in a study of blood T cell repertoires in COVID-19 (TCRdb year 2020). Libraries were built with the immunoSEQ multiplex PCR assay. Held by TCRdb, this immuneACCESS table contains in-frame sequences only and omits some clones. Under half of the omission traces to an unresolved V gene where checked; the cause of the rest is unknown. For this sample the table gives 210,000 or so clones, of which around 82% were detected only once. The ten top clones hold roughly 5% of the sample. The sample consisted of PBMCs or T cells enriched from blood (not recorded which). The source of these receptors is a woman in her 50s who had been exposed to COVID-19.

The V call is TRBV9, the J call TRBJ2-5; D might be TRBD2 (5 bases). Trimming took 4 bases from V and 2 from J, leaving 12 bases between them. The CDR3 is made up of 14 amino acids. Germline assignment: CDR1 SGDLS and CDR2 YYNGEE. The CDR3 loop is CASSSYRGQETQYF. In DNA form, the CDR3 reads TGTGCCAGCAGCTCATACCGGGGTCAAGAGACCCAGTACTTC.

The rearrangement links TRBV4-1 to TRBJ1-5, with a possible D match to TRBD1 (6 bases). This CDR3 is built from 15 residues. Per germline, CDR1 MGHRA and CDR2 YSYEKL. V was shortened by 0 bases and J by 6 bases, with 12 bases between the two germline ends. The CDR3 region is CASSQDVGAGQPQHF. The CDR3, as DNA: TGCGCCAGCAGCCAAGATGTGGGGGCTGGTCAGCCCCAGCATTTT.

The chain combines TRBV28 with TRBJ1-2; 9 bases map to TRBD1. The CDR3 has 19 amino acids. The trim removed 4 bases at V and 4 bases at J, leaving 19 bases unmatched. Germline values: CDR1 MDHEN, CDR2 SYDVKM. CDR3 residues: CASSSPGTGNSLGGYGYTF. Here the CDR3 DNA reads TGTGCCAGCAGTTCCCCCGGGACAGGGAACTCCCTGGGGGGCTATGGCTACACCTTC.

The V call is TRBV27, the J call TRBJ2-7, with 9 bases matching TRBD1. Per the germline V gene, CDR1 is MNHEY and CDR2 is SMNVEV (reference sequence). J was trimmed by 0 bases and V by 5 bases; bases with no gene match: 5. CDR3 size: 15 residues. The CDR3 reads CASSPDRGSSYEQYF. The CDR3 region has the DNA TGTGCCAGCAGTCCCGACAGGGGGTCCTCCTACGAGCAGTACTTC.

The chain uses TRBV7-9 and TRBJ2-4, with a possible D match to TRBD2 (5 bases). Trimming removed 5 bases from V and 0 bases from J, with 8 bases in between. The CDR3 runs to 14 residues. The V gene's germline CDR1 is SEHNR and CDR2 FQNEAQ (reference sequence). The CDR3 nucleotides read TGTGCCAGCAGCGGGGAGCTAGCCAAAAACATTCAGTACTTC. It is translated as CASSGELAKNIQYF.

With regard to this clone: This specimen includes other DNA sequences encoding the same CDR3. This rearrangement joins TRBV18 to TRBJ1-1; 11 nucleotides match TRBD1. Germline values: CDR1 KGHSH, CDR2 LQKENI. This CDR3 comprises 13 residues. Germline trimming cut 4 bases from V and 5 bases from J; bases unmatched to any gene: 0. CDR3 in amino acids: CASSRDRGTEAFF. CDR3 in DNA: TGTGCCAGCTCACGGGACAGGGGGACTGAAGCTTTCTTT.

This clone was recorded a few times. This sequence joins TRBV2 and TRBJ2-5, with D tentatively TRBD2 (6 bases). The CDR3 has 15 residues. Germline V gene sequence: CDR1 SNHLY, CDR2 FYNNEI. Deletions cut 4 bases from V and 5 bases from J, with 17 bases between. The CDR3, as DNA: TGTGCCAGCAGTGGTCCGGCCATACGGGGGGAGACCCAGTACTTC. The encoded protein is CASSGPAIRGETQYF. Together with reference TRBV2 and TRBJ2-5, the CDR3 gives the full variable domain: EPEVTQTPSHQVTQMGQEVILRCVPISNHLYFYWYRQILGQKVEFLVSFYNNEISEKSEIFDDQFSVERPDGSNFTLKIRSTKLEDSAMYFCASSGPAIRGETQYFGPGTRLLVL.

This rearrangement joins TRBV10-2 to TRBJ1-2, with 7 bases that match TRBD1. The V segment lost 0 bases and the J segment 6 bases; nucleotides outside the gene matches: 10. Germline V lookup: CDR1 WSHSY, CDR2 SAAADI. The CDR3 spans 16 residues. The CDR3 protein is CASSESSGQSLDGYTF. The CDR3 region has the DNA TGCGCCAGCAGTGAGTCTTCGGGACAGAGTCTGGATGGCTACACCTTC.

This rearrangement joins TRBV27 to TRBJ1-2; D gene uncertain. The CDR3 is 14 residues long. Germline values: CDR1 MNHEY, CDR2 SMNVEV (reference sequence). Trimming took off 0 bases at V and 3 bases at J, with 8 bases between the two ends. CDR3 amino acids: CASSLSGDHYGYTF. The CDR3 nucleotides are TGTGCCAGCAGTTTATCCGGGGATCACTATGGCTACACCTTC.

This chain uses TRBV5-4 with TRBJ1-1; TRBD1 matches 7 bases. Germline assignment: CDR1 SGHNT and CDR2 YYREEE (reference sequence). J gave up 7 bases and V 3 bases, and 9 bases lay outside the gene matches. There are 14 residues in the CDR3. CDR3 region: CASSSPSGTVEAFF. The CDR3 DNA sequence: TGTGCCAGCAGCTCTCCTTCCGGGACAGTTGAAGCTTTCTTT.

The chain recombines TRBV28 with TRBJ2-3; 9 bases are shared with TRBD1. V lost 6 bases and J lost 6; bases outside the gene matches: 13. This CDR3 has 16 amino acids. Germline V gene lookup returns CDR1 MDHEN and CDR2 SYDVKM. In DNA form, the CDR3 reads TGTGCCAGCAGACCAACCGGGACAGGGCTGGAGGATACGCAGTATTTT. It specifies CASRPTGTGLEDTQYF.

The rearrangement joins TRBV6-2 or TRBV6-3 to TRBJ2-7; D possibly corresponds to TRBD2 (6 bases). CDR3 size: 13 residues. From germline, CDR1 is MNHEY and CDR2 SVGEGT. The germline V and J ends were trimmed by 7 bases and 5 bases, with 15 bases remaining between them. For the CDR3, the DNA is TGTGCCAGCACCCCTGGGGGGATAGACGAGCAGTACTTC. Residues: CASTPGGIDEQYF.

The chain carries TRBV3-1 (or the pseudogene TRBV3-2) and TRBJ2-1; 7 bases are shared with TRBD2. Germline CDR1 and CDR2: LGHDT and YNNKEL (reference sequence). There are 17 residues in the CDR3. V was pared by 0 bases and J by 2 bases, with 7 bases of the junction left unmatched. The CDR3 region is CASSQDPRLAAYNEQFF. The CDR3 nucleotides read TGTGCCAGCAGCCAAGATCCCCGGCTAGCGGCCTACAATGAGCAGTTCTTC.

This chain uses TRBV28 with TRBJ2-1, with 8 nucleotides matching TRBD1. V gave up 8 bases and J gave up 4 bases; unmatched junction bases: 4. The CDR3 is made up of 13 amino acids. Germline-derived CDR1 and CDR2 are MDHEN and SYDVKM. CDR3 sequence (DNA): TGTGCCAGCGCCGGGACAGGATACAATGAGCAGTTCTTC. It specifies CASAGTGYNEQFF. Drawing the rest from reference TRBV28 and TRBJ2-1, the complete variable domain is DVKVTQSSRYLVKRTGEKVFLECVQDMDHENMFWYRQDPGLGLRLIYFSYDVKMKEKGDIPEGYSVSREKKERFSLILESASTNQTSMYLCASAGTGYNEQFFGPGTRLTVL.

CDR3 in DNA: TGTGCCAGCAGCCAAGAGGGGGGGGACGCCTCCTACGAGCAGTACTTC. Its protein is CASSQEGGDASYEQYF. V usage is TRBV4-2 and J usage is TRBJ2-7; 7 bases are a match to TRBD2. The CDR3 has 16 amino acids. The germline V gene has CDR1 LGHNA and CDR2 YNFKEQ. J was trimmed by 0 bases and V by 0 bases; bases with no gene match: 5.

The chain combines TRBV19 with TRBJ1-2; the match to TRBD1 covers 8 bases. V trimming: 6 bases; J trimming: 3 bases; junction bases outside the gene matches: 3. The CDR3 contains 13 residues. Germline lookup yields CDR1 LNHDA and CDR2 SQIVND (reference sequence). The CDR3 DNA follows: TGTGCCAGTAGCCTGACAGGGGACTATGGCTACACCTTC. Residues: CASSLTGDYGYTF.